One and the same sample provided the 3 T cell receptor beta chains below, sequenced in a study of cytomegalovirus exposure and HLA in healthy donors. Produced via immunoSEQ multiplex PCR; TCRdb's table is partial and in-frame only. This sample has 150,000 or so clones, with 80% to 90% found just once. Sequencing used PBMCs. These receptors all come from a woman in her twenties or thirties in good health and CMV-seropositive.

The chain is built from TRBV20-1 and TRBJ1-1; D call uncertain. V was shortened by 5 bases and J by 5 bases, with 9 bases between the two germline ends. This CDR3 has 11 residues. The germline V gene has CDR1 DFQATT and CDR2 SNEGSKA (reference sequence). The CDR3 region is CSAPSRTEAFF. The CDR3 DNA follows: TGCAGTGCTCCATCACGGACTGAAGCTTTCTTT.

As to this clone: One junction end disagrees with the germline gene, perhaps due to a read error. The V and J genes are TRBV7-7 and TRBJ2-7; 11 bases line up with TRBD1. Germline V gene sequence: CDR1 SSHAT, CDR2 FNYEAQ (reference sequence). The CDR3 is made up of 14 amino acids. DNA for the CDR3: TGTGCTAGCAGCCCTGGGACAGGGGGCTACGAGCAGTACTTC. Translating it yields CASSPGTGGYEQYF.

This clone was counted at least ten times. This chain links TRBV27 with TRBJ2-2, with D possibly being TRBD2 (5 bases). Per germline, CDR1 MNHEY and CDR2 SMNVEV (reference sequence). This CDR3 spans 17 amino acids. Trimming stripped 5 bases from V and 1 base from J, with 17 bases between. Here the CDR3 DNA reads TGTGCCAGCAGTCAGACCGCCAATAGCGAGAACACCGGGGAGCTGTTTTTT. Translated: CASSQTANSENTGELFF.